These 28 T cell receptor beta chains were all obtained from the same sample, sequenced in a study of blood T cell repertoires in COVID-19. Profiled with immunoSEQ multiplex PCR; TCRdb holds only in-frame clones, not every one. This table has roughly 200,000 clones, more than 75% appearing once. What was sequenced was peripheral blood. These receptors were obtained from a woman between 35 and 50 years old with COVID-19, enrolled during active disease.

This clone appeared a few times. The rearrangement uses TRBV7-7 and TRBJ2-2, with 11 bases that match TRBD2. Germline loops: CDR1 SSHAT, CDR2 FNYEAQ (reference sequence). Trimming cost V 3 bases and J 3 bases; bases outside gene matches: 3. This CDR3 contains 16 residues. For the CDR3, the DNA is TGTGCCAGCAGCTTGATACTAGCGGGGGACACCGGGGAGCTGTTTTTT. Translating it yields CASSLILAGDTGELFF.

The CDR3 nucleotides are TGTGCCAGCAGCAAAGCCGGGACAGGGTTGAGCGAGCAGTACTTC. Its protein product is CASSKAGTGLSEQYF. V gene TRBV7-6 combines with J gene TRBJ2-7; 9 positions agree with TRBD1. Germline CDR1 reads SGHVS; CDR2 reads FNYEAQ. With V trimmed by 5 bases and J by 6 bases, 11 bases remained unmatched. The CDR3 is 15 amino acids.

This clone was counted once. The gene calls are TRBV19 and TRBJ1-5; TRBD1 might be the D (5 bases). The germline CDR1 and CDR2 sequences are LNHDA and SQIVND (reference sequence). This CDR3 contains 15 residues. Deletions cut 3 bases from V and 6 bases from J, with 15 bases between. CDR3 sequence (DNA): TGTGCCAGTAGTATTTTGGTGGGGGGGATTCAGCCCCAGCATTTT. This sequence encodes CASSILVGGIQPQHF.

V usage is TRBV6-6 and J usage is TRBJ2-1, with 8 bases identical to TRBD2. Germline trimming cut 8 bases from V and 7 bases from J; bases unmatched to any gene: 16. Germline CDR1 reads MNHNY; CDR2 reads SVGAGI (reference sequence). The CDR3 is 16 residues long. CDR3 region: CASLEWGLGGFNEQFF. The DNA of the CDR3 is TGTGCCAGCCTCGAATGGGGACTAGGGGGATTTAATGAGCAGTTCTTC.

J is TRBJ2-2 and V is TRBV30, with unresolved D. The CDR3 has 15 residues. Trimming pared 0 bases from V and 2 bases from J, leaving 10 bases between. Germline CDR1 is GTSNPN and CDR2 is SVGIG (reference sequence). In DNA, the CDR3 is TGTGCCTGGAGTGTGTCAGGTATTAACACCGGGGAGCTGTTTTTT. Translation: CAWSVSGINTGELFF.

This clone came up a few times. In DNA form, the CDR3 reads TGCGCCAGCAGCCAGGAGCCAGGGTTTAAGGAGACCCAGTACTTC. It yields the protein CASSQEPGFKETQYF. The rearrangement uses TRBV4-3 and TRBJ2-5, with a possible D match to TRBD1 (5 bases). Germline assignment: CDR1 LGHNA and CDR2 YSLEER. Trimming stripped 3 bases from V and 5 bases from J, with 16 bases between. The CDR3 totals 15 residues.

This clone was seen just once. The chain recombines TRBV19 with TRBJ2-1; no firm D call. CDR1 is LNHDA, CDR2 SQIVND, per germline (reference sequence). The CDR3 is made up of 17 amino acids. Trimming removed 5 bases at V and 3 bases at J, with 20 bases between. CDR3 DNA: TGTGCCAGTAGTTTTAGGCCGGGTCCCATTAACTACAATGAGCAGTTCTTC. This gives the protein CASSFRPGPINYNEQFF. The full variable domain, with the rest looked up from reference TRBV19 and TRBJ2-1, is DGGITQSPKYLFRKEGQNVTLSCEQNLNHDAMYWYRQDPGQGLRLIYYSQIVNDFQKGDIAEGYSVSREKKESFPLTVTSAQKNPTAFYLCASSFRPGPINYNEQFFGPGTRLTVL.

This chain links TRBV24-1 with TRBJ2-1; 11 bases line up with TRBD2. In germline, CDR1 is KGHDR, CDR2 SFDVKD. The V and J ends lost 4 bases and 4 bases, in that order; junction bases with no gene match: 5. This CDR3 comprises 16 residues. CDR3 sequence: CATSDSGTSGYNEQFF. CDR3 sequence (DNA): TGTGCCACCAGTGACTCCGGGACTAGCGGATACAATGAGCAGTTCTTC.

J is TRBJ2-4 and V is TRBV28, with no clear D. Germline V CDR1 and CDR2: MDHEN, SYDVKM. Trimming cost V 5 bases and J 1 base, with 9 bases left between them. The CDR3 totals 14 residues. In DNA, the CDR3 is TGTGCCAGCAGTGTTTTCATGGCCAAAAACATTCAGTACTTC. It encodes CASSVFMAKNIQYF.

This clone was found once. The chain recombines TRBV30 with TRBJ1-2; 7 nucleotides match TRBD1. V lost 2 bases and J lost 5; bases outside the gene matches: 11. Germline CDR1 reads GTSNPN; CDR2 reads SVGIG (reference sequence). The CDR3 has 15 amino acids. The CDR3 protein is CAWSKTGDRGYGYTF. The CDR3 DNA is TGTGCCTGGAGTAAAACAGGGGATAGAGGTTATGGCTACACCTTC.

The count of this clone is one. CDR3 nucleotide sequence: TGTGCCAGCACCACTGGACTAGCGGGATACTACGAGCAGTACTTC. Its protein product is CASTTGLAGYYEQYF. The chain combines TRBV3-1 (or the pseudogene TRBV3-2) with TRBJ2-7, with TRBD2 matching over 12 bases. Germline trimming cut 7 bases from V and 3 bases from J; bases unmatched to any gene: 7. The CDR3 covers 15 residues. Germline values: CDR1 LGHDT, CDR2 YNNKEL (reference sequence).

The rearrangement uses TRBV2 and TRBJ2-2; 13 nucleotides align to TRBD2. The CDR3 has 15 amino acids. Germline CDR1 is SNHLY and CDR2 is FYNNEI. J gave up 4 bases and V 11 bases, and 7 bases lay outside the gene matches. The DNA for the CDR3 is TGTGCCGGCGGGACTAGCGGGGTGGGCACCGGGGAGCTGTTTTTT. This gives the protein CAGGTSGVGTGELFF.

This clone showed up just a few times. J is TRBJ1-5 and V is TRBV7-9, with a tentative D call TRBD1 (6 bases). With 5 bases removed from V and 1 base from J, the gap between germline ends came to 9 bases. The CDR3 is 14 residues long. Germline V gene data show CDR1 as SEHNR and CDR2 as FQNEAQ (reference sequence). CDR3 in amino acids: CASSQGSSNQPQHF. CDR3 in DNA: TGTGCCAGCAGCCAGGGGAGCAGCAATCAGCCCCAGCATTTT.

This clone was observed a few times. V and J are TRBV6-5 and TRBJ1-4; D gene uncertain. CDR3 length equals 14 residues. Germline CDR1 and CDR2: MNHEY and SVGAGI. The germline V and J ends were trimmed by 6 bases and 4 bases, with 12 bases remaining between them. The CDR3: CASSPRRSNEKLFF. DNA for the CDR3: TGTGCCAGCAGCCCCCGTCGGAGTAATGAAAAACTGTTTTTT.

The chain combines TRBV7-2 with TRBJ2-1, with 8 bases that match TRBD1. The CDR3 has 15 amino acids. CDR1 is SGHTA and CDR2 is FQGNSA in the germline V gene. V shed 1 base and J 4 bases; nucleotides not matched to a gene: 3. CDR3 DNA sequence: TGTGCCAGCAGCTTAGGGACAGGGTTTTACAATGAGCAGTTCTTC. Its translation is CASSLGTGFYNEQFF.

In this sample, this clone turned up a few times. The chain joins TRBV19 to TRBJ1-1; 8 nucleotides line up with TRBD1. Germline V gene data show CDR1 as LNHDA and CDR2 as SQIVND (reference sequence). The CDR3 contains 14 residues. With 9 bases clipped from V and 7 bases from J, the junction kept 13 bases outside the gene matches. CDR3 in DNA: TGTGCCAGCTGGACCGGGACAGGCTATTTTGAAGCTTTCTTT. Residues: CASWTGTGYFEAFF.

V gene TRBV18 combines with J gene TRBJ1-1; D is unclear. V was shortened by 5 bases and J by 8 bases, with 15 bases between the two germline ends. This CDR3 contains 13 residues. Per the germline V gene, CDR1 is KGHSH and CDR2 is LQKENI. For the CDR3, the DNA is TGTGCCAGCTCAGCAGATCCGAACAGAGAAGCTTTCTTT. It translates to CASSADPNREAFF.

The chain couples TRBV7-8 to TRBJ2-5; TRBD2 agrees at 8 bases. Germline CDR1 and CDR2: SGHVS and FQNEAQ. Unmatched junction bases numbered 9, after V lost 1 base and J lost 5 bases. The CDR3 contains 16 residues. Written as DNA, the CDR3 is TGTGCCAGCAGCTTAGAAAGCGGGAGTGTCCGGGAGACCCAGTACTTC. Protein sequence: CASSLESGSVRETQYF.

The chain couples TRBV30 to TRBJ1-2; 9 bases match TRBD1. The CDR3 length is 13 residues. Trimming cost V 8 bases and J 5 bases; bases outside gene matches: 9. From germline, CDR1 is GTSNPN and CDR2 SVGIG (reference sequence). DNA of the CDR3: TGTGCCGGCCGGGACAGGGTCAAGTATGGCTACACCTTC. It is translated as CAGRDRVKYGYTF.

V gene TRBV9 combines with J gene TRBJ2-7; 10 nucleotides agree with TRBD2. The CDR3 has 17 amino acids. CDR1 is SGDLS and CDR2 is YYNGEE in the germline V gene. The ends lost 2 bases at V and 4 bases at J; junction bases unmatched: 12. The DNA for the CDR3 is TGTGCCAGCAGCGTTCACCCAATAGCGGGGGGCGGATACGAGCAGTACTTC. Residues: CASSVHPIAGGGYEQYF.

The chain joins TRBV6-5 to TRBJ1-1; D unresolved. Germline CDR1 reads MNHEY; CDR2 reads SVGAGI. The CDR3 is 14 residues long. Trimming shortened V by 3 bases and J by 5 bases, and 13 bases separated the two germline ends. Here the CDR3 DNA reads TGTGCCAGCAGTTATTGGGCCTCGGGGACTGAAGCTTTCTTT. Its protein product is CASSYWASGTEAFF.

This chain connects TRBV3-1 (or the pseudogene TRBV3-2) to TRBJ1-4, with TRBD1 identical over 7 bases. Trimming cost V 1 base and J 7 bases; bases outside gene matches: 12. Germline loops: CDR1 LGHDT, CDR2 YNNKEL (reference sequence). The CDR3 has 17 amino acids. The CDR3 reads CASSQGRQGKGREKLFF. CDR3 in DNA: TGTGCCAGCAGCCAAGGACGACAGGGAAAGGGCCGTGAAAAACTGTTTTTT.

The V gene is TRBV7-9, the J gene TRBJ1-3, with a weak D call TRBD1 (6 bases). Germline loops: CDR1 SEHNR, CDR2 FQNEAQ (reference sequence). Deletions cut 2 bases from V and 4 bases from J, with 18 bases between. The CDR3 totals 17 residues. The CDR3 coding sequence is TGTGCCAGCAGCTTACTCAGAACAGGGCATCAAGGAAACACCATATATTTT. Encoded protein: CASSLLRTGHQGNTIYF. The full variable domain, in which reference TRBV7-9 and TRBJ1-3 provide the parts outside the CDR3, is DTGVSQNPRHKITKRGQNVTFRCDPISEHNRLYWYRQTLGQGPEFLTYFQNEAQLEKSRLLSDRFSAERPKGSFSTLEIQRTEQGDSAMYLCASSLLRTGHQGNTIYFGEGSWLTVV.

This sequence joins TRBV3-1 (or the pseudogene TRBV3-2) and TRBJ1-2; no firm D call. Trimming cost V 4 bases and J 3 bases, with 9 bases left between them. CDR1 and CDR2 from the germline V gene are LGHDT and YNNKEL (reference sequence). This CDR3 region has 13 residues. DNA of the CDR3: TGTGCCAGCAGCCTTAGTTCCTACTATGGCTACACCTTC. Translation gives CASSLSSYYGYTF.

This clone occurred a few times. The genes are TRBV2 and TRBJ1-2; D is undetermined. CDR1 and CDR2 from the germline V gene are SNHLY and FYNNEI. This CDR3 is built from 15 residues. Trimming shortened V by 1 base and J by 8 bases, and 17 bases separated the two germline ends. This CDR3 reads CASSEVSRRAGGYTF. CDR3 nucleotide sequence: TGTGCCAGCAGTGAAGTTTCCCGCAGAGCCGGGGGCTACACCTTC.

The gene calls are TRBV2 and TRBJ1-1; D is ambiguous. This CDR3 is built from 13 residues. CDR1 and CDR2 (germline): SNHLY, FYNNEI. The V end was cut by 3 bases, the J end by 4 bases, with 9 bases between. CDR3 bases: TGTGCCAGCAGTGACGACACTCTCACTGAAGCTTTCTTT. This codes for CASSDDTLTEAFF.

CDR3 residues: CASSARGGRDEQYF. Here the CDR3 DNA reads TGTGCCAGCAGCGCCCGGGGGGGCCGGGACGAGCAGTACTTC. The V gene is TRBV11-3, the J gene TRBJ2-7; 8 nucleotides align to TRBD2. Looked up from germline, CDR1 is SGHNT and CDR2 is YENEEA. CDR3 size: 14 residues. V gave up 5 bases and J gave up 5 bases; unmatched junction bases: 8.

The chain is built from TRBV19 and TRBJ1-4, with a possible D match to TRBD1 (6 bases). Per germline, CDR1 LNHDA and CDR2 SQIVND (reference sequence). The ends were cut back, 5 bases at V and 4 bases at J, with 11 bases in the middle. The length of the CDR3 is 14 residues. The CDR3 is CASSRGADNEKLFF. The CDR3 nucleotides read TGTGCCAGTAGTCGGGGGGCGGATAATGAAAAACTGTTTTTT.